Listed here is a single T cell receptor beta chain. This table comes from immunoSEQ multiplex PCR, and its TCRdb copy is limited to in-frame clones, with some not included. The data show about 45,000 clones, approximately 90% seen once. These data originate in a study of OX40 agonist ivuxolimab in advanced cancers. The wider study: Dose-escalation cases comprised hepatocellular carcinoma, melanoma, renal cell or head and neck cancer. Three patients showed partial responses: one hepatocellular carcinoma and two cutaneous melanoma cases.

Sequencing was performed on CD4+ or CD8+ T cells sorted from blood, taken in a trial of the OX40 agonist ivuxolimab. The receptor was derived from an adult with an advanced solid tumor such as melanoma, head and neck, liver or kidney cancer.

CDR3 residues: CASSHGTGGETQYF. The CDR3 nucleotides are TGCGCCAGCAGCCACGGTACGGGCGGCGAGACCCAGTACTTC. This chain joins TRBV4-1 and TRBJ2-5; D gene uncertain. CDR1 is MGHRA, CDR2 YSYEKL, per germline. CDR3 size: 14 residues. Trimming left V 3 bases short and J 5 bases short, with 13 bases between.